This entry lists 26 T cell receptor beta chains sequenced from one sample in a study of T cells in Graves' hyperthyroidism and ophthalmopathy. TCR beta CDR3 regions were amplified from RNA transcripts. The HTBI set primed first-round TCR CDR3 RT-PCR. TCRdb re-called the multiplex PCR reads with MiXCR, one entry per CDR3 protein. The sample lists 600,000 or so distinct CDR3 sequences; around 15% were seen once. Source material: blood. These receptors were obtained from a woman aged 25-40 years with Graves' hyperthyroidism.

This clonotype was seen at least ten times. The chain is built from TRBV12-3 or TRBV12-4 and TRBJ1-6; D possibly corresponds to TRBD1 (5 bases). V lost 5 bases and J 15 bases, leaving 20 bases between the germline ends. The CDR3 has 14 residues. The DNA of the CDR3 is TGTGCCAGCAGTCCCACCTCCAGGGTGAGTCACCTCCACTTT. The encoded protein is CASSPTSRVSHLHF.

The chain couples TRBV19 to TRBJ2-5; the D gene is possibly TRBD1 (6 bases). Trimming shortened V by 1 base and J by 5 bases, and 20 bases separated the two germline ends. CDR1 is LNHDA, CDR2 SQIVND, per germline (reference sequence). The CDR3 totals 17 residues. CDR3 region: CASSIVGGRGVWETQYF. CDR3 nucleotides: TGTGCCAGTAGTATAGTTGGTGGCAGGGGAGTATGGGAGACCCAGTACTTC.

The CDR3 spells CASSLVGSMGYEQYF. The CDR3 region has the DNA TGTGCCAGCAGTTTAGTCGGGAGTATGGGCTACGAGCAGTACTTC. The chain uses TRBV27 and TRBJ2-7, with D maybe TRBD2 (6 bases). Looked up from germline, CDR1 is MNHEY and CDR2 is SMNVEV (reference sequence). The V end lost 2 bases, the J end lost 3 bases, and 14 bases lay between the germline ends. The CDR3 is made up of 15 amino acids.

This clonotype was recorded at least ten times. The chain uses TRBV28 and TRBJ2-7; 9 nucleotides line up with TRBD2. The CDR3 runs to 14 residues. CDR1 and CDR2 (germline): MDHEN, SYDVKM. Trimming took 5 bases from V and 5 from J; bases not matched to a gene: 7. CDR3 region: CASSPVAGVDEQYF. CDR3 bases: TGTGCCAGCAGTCCCGTAGCGGGAGTGGACGAGCAGTACTTC.

The chain carries TRBV7-2 and TRBJ1-2; D not certain. The CDR3 has 13 amino acids. Germline CDR1 SGHTA, CDR2 FQGNSA. Trimming pared 6 bases from V and 4 bases from J, leaving 12 bases between. The CDR3 spells CASRSGSFYGYTF. Here the CDR3 DNA reads TGTGCCAGCAGATCGGGGAGTTTCTATGGCTACACCTTC.

This clonotype has just a few counts. The gene calls are TRBV20-1 and TRBJ1-4; D not certain. Germline CDR1 reads DFQATT; CDR2 reads SNEGSKA (reference sequence). The CDR3 totals 8 residues. CDR3 bases: TGCGGGGTATTGGGACTGTTTTTT. Its protein is CGVLGLFF.

This clonotype was detected ten times or more. The chain couples TRBV13 to TRBJ2-1; 7 bases fit TRBD2. Per the germline V gene, CDR1 is PRHDT and CDR2 is FYEKMQ (reference sequence). With 5 bases clipped from V and 3 bases from J, the junction kept 10 bases outside the gene matches. This CDR3 comprises 16 residues. CDR3: CASSDSTGGSYNEQFF. The CDR3 nucleotides are TGTGCCAGCAGCGATTCGACGGGCGGGAGCTACAATGAGCAGTTCTTC. The variable domain in full, completed from reference TRBV13 and TRBJ2-1, reads AAGVIQSPRHLIKEKRETATLKCYPIPRHDTVYWYQQGPGQDPQFLISFYEKMQSDKGSIPDRFSAQQFSDYHSELNMSSLELGDSALYFCASSDSTGGSYNEQFFGPGTRLTVL.

This clonotype was found a few times. CDR3 sequence reads: CASGTGISNQPQHF. CDR3 nucleotide sequence: TGTGCTAGTGGCACAGGGATTAGCAATCAGCCCCAGCATTTT. The chain has TRBV12-5 and TRBJ1-5, with TRBD1 as a possible D gene (6 bases). The V end lost 6 bases, the J end lost 0 bases, and 9 bases lay between the germline ends. The CDR3 is 14 residues long. The germline V gene encodes CDR1 LGHNT and CDR2 FRNRAP.

This clonotype has more than one count but fewer than ten. This chain joins TRBV9 and TRBJ2-1, with TRBD2 identical over 11 bases. There are 16 residues in the CDR3. From germline, CDR1 is SGDLS and CDR2 YYNGEE. V was clipped by 5 bases and J by 6 bases; unmatched bases: 10. The CDR3 sequence: CASRASGLAVTNEQFF. As DNA, the CDR3 is TGTGCCAGCAGGGCCTCGGGACTAGCGGTAACCAATGAGCAGTTCTTC.

This clonotype was counted at least ten times. The chain uses TRBV20-1 and TRBJ2-1; D is unresolved. Per the germline V gene, CDR1 is DFQATT and CDR2 is SNEGSKA (reference sequence). The CDR3 loop spans 14 amino acids. Trimming shortened V by 2 bases and J by 2 bases, and 10 bases separated the two germline ends. CDR3 DNA sequence: TGCAGTGCTAGAAGCATTGGCGCCTACAATGAGCAGTTCTTC. Amino acid sequence: CSARSIGAYNEQFF.

This chain links TRBV28 with TRBJ1-5; D might be TRBD1 (6 bases). The V gene lost 3 bases and the J gene lost 4 bases, with 25 bases spanning the gap. Looked up from germline, CDR1 is MDHEN and CDR2 is SYDVKM. The length of the CDR3 is 19 residues. The CDR3 spells CASSFEYRWGRDMNQPQHF. CDR3 nucleotides: TGTGCCAGCAGTTTTGAATACAGGTGGGGCCGGGACATGAATCAGCCCCAGCATTTT.

This clonotype was observed a handful of times. Here the CDR3 DNA reads TGTGCCAGCACCAGGACAGGGGAGGAAGATACGCAGTATTTT. Its protein product is CASTRTGEEDTQYF. V and J are TRBV7-2 and TRBJ2-3, with 9 bases aligning to TRBD1. Per germline, CDR1 SGHTA and CDR2 FQGNSA. The CDR3 covers 14 residues. The ends lost 7 bases at V and 5 bases at J; junction bases unmatched: 7. Drawing the rest from reference TRBV7-2 and TRBJ2-3, the complete variable domain is GAGVSQSPSNKVTEKGKDVELRCDPISGHTALYWYRQSLGQGLEFLIYFQGNSAPDKSGLPSDRFSAERTGGSVSTLTIQRTQQEDSAVYLCASTRTGEEDTQYFGPGTRLTVL.

There are many counts of this clonotype. The chain joins TRBV27 to TRBJ2-7; D is perhaps TRBD2 (6 bases). The CDR3 sequence is 14 residues long. CDR1 and CDR2 (germline): MNHEY, SMNVEV (reference sequence). Trimming removed 5 bases from V and 3 bases from J, with 14 bases in between. DNA for the CDR3: TGTGCCAGCAGTGTCGGGAGTGGCGGCTACGAGCAGTACTTC. Amino acids: CASSVGSGGYEQYF.

The table lists this clonotype with many counts. The J gene is TRBJ1-1, the V gene TRBV20-1; D is possibly TRBD1 (5 bases). CDR1 is DFQATT and CDR2 is SNEGSKA in the germline V gene (reference sequence). The CDR3 runs to 14 residues. The V and J ends lost 1 base and 5 bases respectively, with 14 bases between them. For the CDR3, the DNA is TGCAGTGCTAGAGGCCCAGGGTCGGGGACTGAAGCTTTCTTT. Translating it yields CSARGPGSGTEAFF.

At least ten counts were recorded for this clonotype. The rearrangement links TRBV27 to TRBJ2-3; D is ambiguous. There are 15 residues in the CDR3. Germline V CDR1 and CDR2: MNHEY, SMNVEV (reference sequence). Between the trimmed V and J ends, which lost 4 bases and 2 bases, there was a span of 13 bases. The CDR3 DNA sequence: TGTGCCAGCAGTTCGAGACTGGCCCCCACAGATACGCAGTATTTT. Protein: CASSSRLAPTDTQYF.

This clonotype was seen many times. This sequence joins TRBV12-3 or TRBV12-4 and TRBJ2-7; D is perhaps TRBD2 (5 bases). Between the trimmed V and J ends, which lost 4 bases and 4 bases, there was a span of 11 bases. The CDR3 spans 13 residues. The CDR3 loop reads CASSSGIEYEQYF. CDR3 bases: TGTGCCAGCAGTTCCGGGATTGAGTACGAGCAGTACTTC.

The genes are TRBV20-1 and TRBJ2-4, with 7 bases lining up with TRBD1. There are 15 residues in the CDR3. CDR1 is DFQATT, CDR2 SNEGSKA, per germline (reference sequence). Unmatched junction bases numbered 4, after V lost 1 base and J lost 1 base. CDR3 DNA: TGCAGTGCTAGAGCTTCGGACAGGGCCAAAAACATTCAGTACTTC. Encoded protein: CSARASDRAKNIQYF.

Turning to this clonotype: The junction departs from the called germline gene at one end, perhaps through a read error. The CDR3 sequence is CASSSIRGEQHF. CDR3 bases: TGCGCCAGCAGCAGCATTCGGGGGGAGCAGCACTTC. The chain carries TRBV5-1 and TRBJ2-7, with 7 bases identical to TRBD2. Germline CDR1 SGHRS, CDR2 YFSETQ. CDR3 length equals 12 residues.

This clonotype was seen at least ten times. This chain connects TRBV6-5 to TRBJ2-1, with unresolved D. The V end was cut by 0 bases, the J end by 12 bases, with 12 bases between. The CDR3 totals 13 residues. Germline V gene data show CDR1 as MNHEY and CDR2 as SVGAGI. CDR3 amino acids: CASSYSASGVQFF. The CDR3 bases are TGTGCCAGCAGTTACTCGGCTTCAGGAGTGCAGTTCTTC.

The chain carries TRBV19 and TRBJ1-1, with 7 bases lining up with TRBD1. The CDR3 extends over 15 amino acids. Unmatched junction bases numbered 9, after V lost 4 bases and J lost 4 bases. The germline V gene encodes CDR1 LNHDA and CDR2 SQIVND (reference sequence). CDR3 in DNA: TGTGCCAGTAGTACCCTCGACAGGGTCTCCACTGAAGCTTTCTTT. Translated: CASSTLDRVSTEAFF.

This clonotype showed up many times. The CDR3 nucleotides read TGTGCCAGCAGTGATATTGGGATAGCCAATCAGCCCCAGCATTTT. It codes for CASSDIGIANQPQHF. This chain connects TRBV6-1 to TRBJ1-5; the D is unclear. Germline V CDR1 and CDR2: MNHNS, SASEGT. CDR3 size: 15 residues. The ends were cut back, 3 bases at V and 3 bases at J, with 12 bases in the middle.

V usage is TRBV5-1 and J usage is TRBJ2-1; D unresolved. The CDR3 extends over 12 amino acids. From germline, CDR1 is SGHRS and CDR2 YFSETQ. The germline V and J ends were trimmed by 0 bases and 8 bases, with 6 bases remaining between them. The CDR3 nucleotides are TGCGCCAGCAGCTTGGACACAGATGAGCAGTTCTTC. Translation gives CASSLDTDEQFF.

The J gene is TRBJ1-4, the V gene TRBV28; 9 bases match TRBD1. CDR1 MDHEN and CDR2 SYDVKM come from the germline V gene. The CDR3 spans 15 residues. V was pared by 3 bases and J by 7 bases, with 6 bases of the junction left unmatched. This CDR3 is CASSFTGGVGEKLFF. In nucleotides, the CDR3 is TGTGCCAGCAGTTTTACAGGGGGCGTCGGTGAAAAACTGTTTTTT.

This clonotype was recorded at least ten times. V gene TRBV28 combines with J gene TRBJ2-7; 10 bases are shared with TRBD1. This CDR3 is built from 14 residues. J lost 3 bases, V lost 3 bases, and 2 bases had no gene match. The germline CDR1 and CDR2 sequences are MDHEN and SYDVKM. The CDR3 DNA sequence: TGTGCCAGCAGTTTCCGGGACAGGGGCTACGAGCAGTACTTC. Residues: CASSFRDRGYEQYF. Based on the CDR3 plus reference TRBV28 and TRBJ2-7, the full variable domain is DVKVTQSSRYLVKRTGEKVFLECVQDMDHENMFWYRQDPGLGLRLIYFSYDVKMKEKGDIPEGYSVSREKKERFSLILESASTNQTSMYLCASSFRDRGYEQYFGPGTRLTVT.

This clonotype was detected many times. The chain has TRBV6-1 and TRBJ1-5, with D unresolved. V was trimmed by 9 bases and J by 2 bases, leaving 14 bases between them. The CDR3 is made up of 14 amino acids. CDR1 and CDR2 from the germline V gene are MNHNS and SASEGT. DNA of the CDR3: TGTGCCAGTAAGTCGGATTTTGGCAATCAGCCCCAGCATTTT. This codes for CASKSDFGNQPQHF.

This clonotype appeared many times. The chain recombines TRBV7-2 with TRBJ2-7; 7 nucleotides align to TRBD1. Germline trimming cut 2 bases from V and 0 bases from J; bases unmatched to any gene: 4. CDR1 is SGHTA, CDR2 FQGNSA, per germline. The CDR3 consists of 15 residues. The CDR3 is CASSLPGTDSYEQYF. CDR3 nucleotide sequence: TGTGCCAGCAGCTTACCTGGGACAGACTCCTACGAGCAGTACTTC.